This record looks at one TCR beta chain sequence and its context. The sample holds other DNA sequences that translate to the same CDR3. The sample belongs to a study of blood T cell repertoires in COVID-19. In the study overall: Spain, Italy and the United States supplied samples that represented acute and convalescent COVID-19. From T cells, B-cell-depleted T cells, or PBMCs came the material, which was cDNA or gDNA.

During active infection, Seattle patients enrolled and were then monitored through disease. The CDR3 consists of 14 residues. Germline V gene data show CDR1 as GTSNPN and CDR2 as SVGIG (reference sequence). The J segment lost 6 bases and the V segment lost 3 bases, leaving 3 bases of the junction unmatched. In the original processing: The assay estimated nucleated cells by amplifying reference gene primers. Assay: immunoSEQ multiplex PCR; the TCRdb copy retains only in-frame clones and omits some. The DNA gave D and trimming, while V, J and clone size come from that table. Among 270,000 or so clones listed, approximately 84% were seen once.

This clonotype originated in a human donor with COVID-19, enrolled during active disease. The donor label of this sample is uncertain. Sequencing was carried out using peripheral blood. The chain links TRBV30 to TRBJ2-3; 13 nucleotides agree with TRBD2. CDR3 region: CAWRGLAGLDTQYF. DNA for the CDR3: TGTGCCTGGAGGGGACTAGCGGGATTGGATACGCAGTATTTT. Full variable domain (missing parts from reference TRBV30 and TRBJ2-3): SQTIHQWPATLVQPVGSPLSLECTVEGTSNPNLYWYRQAAGRGLQLLFYSVGIGQISSEVPQNLSASRPQDRQFILSSKKLLLSDSGFYLCAWRGLAGLDTQYFGPGTRLTVL.